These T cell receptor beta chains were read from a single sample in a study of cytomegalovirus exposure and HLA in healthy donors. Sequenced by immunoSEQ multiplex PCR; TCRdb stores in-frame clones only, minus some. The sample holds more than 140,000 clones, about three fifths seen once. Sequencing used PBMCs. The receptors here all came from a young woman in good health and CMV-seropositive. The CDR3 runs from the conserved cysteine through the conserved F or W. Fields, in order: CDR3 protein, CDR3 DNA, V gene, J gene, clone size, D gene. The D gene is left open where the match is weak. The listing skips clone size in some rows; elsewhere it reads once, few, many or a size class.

CAWSSQGARNIQYF	TGTGCCTGGAGCTCACAGGGGGCTCGGAACATTCAGTACTTC	TRBV30	TRBJ2-4	.	TRBD1
CASSQEYTSQETQYF	TGTGCCAGCAGCCAAGAATACACCAGCCAAGAGACCCAGTACTTC	TRBV4-2	TRBJ2-5	.	.
CASSLTGVGSPLHF	TGTGCCAGCAGTTTAACAGGGGTTGGGTCACCCCTCCACTTT	TRBV28	TRBJ1-6	.	TRBD1
CASSKRDWRGGETQYF	TGTGCCAGCAGTAAGAGGGACTGGAGGGGGGGGGAGACCCAGTACTTC	TRBV28	TRBJ2-5	.	.
CASSVEQITEAFF	TGTGCCAGCAGCGTTGAACAGATCACTGAAGCTTTCTTT	TRBV11-2	TRBJ1-1	few	.
CASRNSQTATGELFF	TGTGCCAGCAGAAACTCCCAGACAGCCACCGGGGAGCTGTTTTTT	TRBV27	TRBJ2-2	.	.
CASSVSGTGSSYEQYF	TGTGCCAGCAGTGTCAGCGGGACAGGGAGCTCCTACGAGCAGTACTTC	TRBV2	TRBJ2-7	.	TRBD1
CASSPPSSYPSEKLFF	TGTGCCAGCTCACCACCGTCTAGCTACCCATCGGAAAAACTGTTTTTT	TRBV18	TRBJ1-4	once	.
CAISDGSSYNEQFF	TGTGCCATCAGTGACGGTAGCTCCTACAATGAGCAGTTCTTC	TRBV10-3	TRBJ2-1	.	.
CASSYSQGRVYTF	TGTGCCAGCAGTTACAGCCAGGGTAGGGTCTACACCTTC	TRBV6-5	TRBJ1-2	.	.